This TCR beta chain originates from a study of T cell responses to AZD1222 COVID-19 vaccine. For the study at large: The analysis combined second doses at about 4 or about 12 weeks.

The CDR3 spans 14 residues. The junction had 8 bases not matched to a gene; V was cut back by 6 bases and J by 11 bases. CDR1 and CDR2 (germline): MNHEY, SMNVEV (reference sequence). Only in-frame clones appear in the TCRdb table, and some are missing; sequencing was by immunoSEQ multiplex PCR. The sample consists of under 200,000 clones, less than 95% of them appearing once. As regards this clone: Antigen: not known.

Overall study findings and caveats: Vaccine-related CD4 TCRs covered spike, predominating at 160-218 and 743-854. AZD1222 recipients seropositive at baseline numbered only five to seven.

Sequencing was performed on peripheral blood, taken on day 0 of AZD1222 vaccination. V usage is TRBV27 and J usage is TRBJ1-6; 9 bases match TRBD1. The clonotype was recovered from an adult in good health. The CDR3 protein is CASSTWTGAPPLHF. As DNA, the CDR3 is TGTGCCAGCAGCACCTGGACAGGGGCTCCACCCCTCCACTTT.